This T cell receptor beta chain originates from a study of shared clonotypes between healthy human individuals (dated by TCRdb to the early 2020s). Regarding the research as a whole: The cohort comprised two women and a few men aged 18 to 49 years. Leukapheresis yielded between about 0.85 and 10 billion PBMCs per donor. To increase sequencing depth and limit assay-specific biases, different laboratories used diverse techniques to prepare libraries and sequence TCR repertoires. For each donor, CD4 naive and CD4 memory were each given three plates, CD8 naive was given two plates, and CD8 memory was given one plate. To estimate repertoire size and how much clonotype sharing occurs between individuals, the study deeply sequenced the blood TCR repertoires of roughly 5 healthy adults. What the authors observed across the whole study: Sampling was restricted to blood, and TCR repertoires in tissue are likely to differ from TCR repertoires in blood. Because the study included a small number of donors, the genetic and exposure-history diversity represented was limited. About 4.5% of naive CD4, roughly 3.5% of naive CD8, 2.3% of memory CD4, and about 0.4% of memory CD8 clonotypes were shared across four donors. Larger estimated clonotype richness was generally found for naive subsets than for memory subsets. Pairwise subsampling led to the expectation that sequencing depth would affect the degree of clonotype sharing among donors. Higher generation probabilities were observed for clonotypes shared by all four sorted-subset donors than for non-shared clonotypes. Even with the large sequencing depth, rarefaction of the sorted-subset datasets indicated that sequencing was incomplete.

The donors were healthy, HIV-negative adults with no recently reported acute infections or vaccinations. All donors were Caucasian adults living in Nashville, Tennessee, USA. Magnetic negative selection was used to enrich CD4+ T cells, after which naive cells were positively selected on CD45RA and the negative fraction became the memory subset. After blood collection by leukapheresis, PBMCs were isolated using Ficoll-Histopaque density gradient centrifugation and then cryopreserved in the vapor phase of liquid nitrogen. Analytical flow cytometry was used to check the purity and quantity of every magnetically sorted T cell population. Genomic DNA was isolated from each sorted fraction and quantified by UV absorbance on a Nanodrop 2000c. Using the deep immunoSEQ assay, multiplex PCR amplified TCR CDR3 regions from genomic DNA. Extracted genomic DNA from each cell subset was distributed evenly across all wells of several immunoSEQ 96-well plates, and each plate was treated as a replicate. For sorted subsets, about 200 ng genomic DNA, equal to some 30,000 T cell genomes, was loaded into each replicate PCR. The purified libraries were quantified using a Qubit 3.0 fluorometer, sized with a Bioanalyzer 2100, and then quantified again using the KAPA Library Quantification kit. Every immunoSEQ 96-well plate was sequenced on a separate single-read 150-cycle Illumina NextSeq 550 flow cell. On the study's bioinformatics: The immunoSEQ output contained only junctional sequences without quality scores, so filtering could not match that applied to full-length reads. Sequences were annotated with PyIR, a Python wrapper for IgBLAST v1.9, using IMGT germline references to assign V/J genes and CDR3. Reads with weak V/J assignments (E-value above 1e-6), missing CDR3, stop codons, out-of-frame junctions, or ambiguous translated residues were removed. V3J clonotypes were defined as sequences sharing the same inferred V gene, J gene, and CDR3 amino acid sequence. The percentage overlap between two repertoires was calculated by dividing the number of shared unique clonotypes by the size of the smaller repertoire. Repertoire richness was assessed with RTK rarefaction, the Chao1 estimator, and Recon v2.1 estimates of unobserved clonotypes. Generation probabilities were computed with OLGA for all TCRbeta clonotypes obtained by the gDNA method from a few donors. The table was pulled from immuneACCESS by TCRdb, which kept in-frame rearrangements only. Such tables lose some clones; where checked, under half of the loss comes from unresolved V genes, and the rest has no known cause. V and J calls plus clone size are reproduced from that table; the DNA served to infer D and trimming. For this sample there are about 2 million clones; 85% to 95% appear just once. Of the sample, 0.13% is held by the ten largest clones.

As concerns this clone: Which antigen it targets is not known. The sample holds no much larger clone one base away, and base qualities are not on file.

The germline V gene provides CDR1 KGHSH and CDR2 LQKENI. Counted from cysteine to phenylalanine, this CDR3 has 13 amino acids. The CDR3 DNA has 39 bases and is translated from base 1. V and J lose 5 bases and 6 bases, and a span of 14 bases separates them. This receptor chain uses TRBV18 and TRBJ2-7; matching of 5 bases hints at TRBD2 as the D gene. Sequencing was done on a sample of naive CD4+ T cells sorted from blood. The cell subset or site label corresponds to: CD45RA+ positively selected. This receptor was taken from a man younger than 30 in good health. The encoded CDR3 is CASSSRASSEQYF. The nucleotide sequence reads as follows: TGTGCCAGCTCATCGCGGGCCAGTTCCGAGCAGTACTTC.